This T cell receptor (beta chain) was profiled in a study of cytomegalovirus exposure and HLA in healthy donors. Turning to this clone: As yet, its antigen is unknown.

The data were produced by immunoSEQ multiplex PCR, yet TCRdb's version contains in-frame clones alone and is incomplete. The sample comprises 200,000 to 250,000 clones, 70% to 90% of which are singletons, and 5.5% to 7% rests with the top ten. The CDR3 covers 17 residues. The J segment lost 0 bases and the V segment lost 3 bases, leaving 7 bases of the junction unmatched. The germline CDR1 and CDR2 sequences are SGHVS and FNYEAQ. General study findings and limits: Accounts indicate the classifier identified cytomegalovirus status with strong specificity and sensitivity.

The donors were part of the validation cohort of fewer than 150 subjects. That cohort was separate from the first cohort, which comprised under 750 subjects. This clonotype originated in a woman aged 18 to 35 in good health and CMV-seronegative. This chain connects TRBV7-6 to TRBJ2-5, with 10 bases matching TRBD2. Material for sequencing was PBMCs. CDR3 sequence reads: CASSFPRGLAYQETQYF. CDR3 sequence (DNA): TGTGCCAGCAGCTTCCCCCGGGGACTAGCGTACCAAGAGACCCAGTACTTC.